A selection of T cell receptor beta chains follows, all from one sample in a study of blood T cells in healthy people across ages. TCRdb ran MiXCR on the 5' RACE reads and lists one entry per CDR3 protein. In the table there are roughly 680,000 distinct CDR3 sequences, around 49% of which are singletons. Specimen: blood. The receptors stem from a woman aged 55-70 years in good health. CDR3s leave out the opening cysteine and the closing phenylalanine or tryptophan. The size field is filled for only some rows; it gives once, few, many or a size class.

TRBV6-2/TRBV6-3,NA,TRBJ1-2,11,ASSYGQDASYT
TRBV21-1,few,TRBJ2-1,13,ASSKRLAGVNEQF
TRBV14,NA,TRBJ2-3,14,ASSQALAGGRDTQY
TRBV28,once,TRBJ2-6,13,ASRPGGTGANVLT
TRBV7-2,NA,TRBJ2-7,14,ASSPNPDREAYEQY
TRBV5-1,NA,TRBJ2-3,13,ASSVSGAQTDTQY
TRBV20-1,NA,TRBJ1-1,11,RMRGDLNTEAF
TRBV20-1,many,TRBJ1-4,10,SAVQGGEKLF
TRBV4-3,NA,TRBJ2-1,12,ASSQPGLAGKQF
TRBV27,NA,TRBJ1-6,12,ASRAQGGSSPLH
TRBV3-1,NA,TRBJ2-1,14,ASSTSGRASWNEQF
TRBV24-1,NA,TRBJ2-3,12,ATGGLAGTDTQY
TRBV10-3,NA,NA,13,AISPTYGGKYEQY
TRBV29-1,NA,TRBJ2-1,15,SVELPTGLSSYNEQF
TRBV20-1,NA,TRBJ2-1,15,SARNEEVAMSYNEQF
TRBV7-3,NA,TRBJ2-1,10,ASSERAGVKF
TRBV30,NA,TRBJ2-5,13,AWSVLVGASGTQY
TRBV5-5,NA,TRBJ1-1,12,ASSVVQGTTEAF
TRBV2,NA,TRBJ1-2,12,ASSGGLRSDGYT
TRBV4-3,few,TRBJ2-1,13,ASSQEEGHPTEQF
TRBV5-1,NA,TRBJ2-7,12,ASSQDGGAYEQY
TRBV2,NA,TRBJ1-5,13,ASCLDSASNQPQH
TRBV7-2,NA,TRBJ2-1,13,ASSPGPAGYNEQF
TRBV4-2,NA,NA,15,ASSQEWGGVGSYEQY
TRBV11-2,NA,TRBJ2-1,13,ASSFVTGTINEQF
TRBV10-3,few,TRBJ1-2,15,AISDSVFTGRPYGYT
TRBV5-1,NA,TRBJ2-7,14,ASSLLSQGVSYEQY
TRBV15,few,TRBJ2-1,14,ATSTHRASSYNEQF
TRBV7-2,NA,TRBJ2-5,14,ASSPRGGGAQETQY
TRBV7-8,NA,TRBJ2-6,13,ASGLEGVGANVLT
TRBV27,few,TRBJ2-7,11,ASSLKKSYEQY
TRBV27,NA,TRBJ2-4,9,ASSHGLIQY
TRBV4-3,NA,TRBJ2-2,13,ASSQVEGNTGELF
TRBV6-6,NA,TRBJ1-1,10,ASSGMNTEAF
TRBV6-6,few,TRBJ2-7,13,ASSYGGRGVDEQY
TRBV4-2,NA,TRBJ2-1,14,ASSQGRGRAFNEQF
TRBV29-1,many,TRBJ2-3,10,SVDSSTDTQY
TRBV28,few,TRBJ2-7,12,ASSRDVGSYEQY
TRBV7-3,once,TRBJ2-2,12,ASSHRRGTRELF
TRBV6-2/TRBV6-3,NA,TRBJ2-7,13,ASTSSGTGSYEQY
TRBV5-1,NA,TRBJ2-3,13,ASRLAGAGTDTQY
TRBV27,once,TRBJ1-2,11,ASSFTGAHGYT
TRBV9,NA,TRBJ2-1,18,ASSVEGTTGGGRTHNEQF
TRBV3-1,few,TRBJ2-4,17,ASSQPILGEGLAKNIQY
TRBV5-1,NA,TRBJ2-1,15,ASSLVKAAVPYNEQF
TRBV12-3/TRBV12-4,NA,TRBJ2-2,12,ASIPSTSFRELF
TRBV6-5,NA,TRBJ2-3,14,ASSYSATSRTDTQY